This is a list of T cell receptor beta chains from one sample in a study of CD8 T cells in Susac syndrome. TCRdb reprocessed the immunoSEQ multiplex PCR reads via MiXCR and lists one record per CDR3 protein. This table holds 150,000 to 160,000 distinct CDR3 sequences, approximately 94% found once. Sample: CD8+ T cells from PBMCs. Every receptor here comes from a human donor with multiple sclerosis. CDR3s include the opening cysteine and the closing phenylalanine or tryptophan. The D gene is left open where the match is weak. Some rows mark clone size as missing; the rest say once, few, many or name a class of expanded clone.

CDR3	DNA	size	J	D	V
CATSDALEVEQFF	TGTGCCACCAGTGATGCCCTAGAGGTTGAGCAGTTCTTC	-	TRBJ2-1	-	TRBV24-1
CASSYKQAGTQETQYF	TGTGCCAGCAGTTACAAGCAAGCGGGGACCCAAGAGACCCAGTACTTC	-	TRBJ2-5	TRBD2	TRBV3-1
CATSRAWTGGNTEAFF	TGTGCCACCAGCAGAGCTTGGACAGGGGGGAACACTGAAGCTTTCTTT	-	TRBJ1-1	TRBD1	TRBV15
CASRTGTQAFF	TGTGCCAGTAGAACCGGGACACAAGCTTTCTTT	-	TRBJ1-1	-	TRBV27
CAWSRGASYEQYF	TGTGCCTGGAGCCGGGGGGCCTCCTACGAGCAGTACTTC	-	TRBJ2-7	-	TRBV30
CASSPETGSNQPQHF	TGTGCCAGCAGCCCCGAGACAGGGAGCAATCAGCCCCAGCATTTT	-	TRBJ1-5	TRBD1	TRBV4-2
CASSSKARSQETQYF	TGTGCCAGCAGCAGCAAGGCCAGGTCCCAAGAGACCCAGTACTTC	-	TRBJ2-5	-	TRBV7-9
CAWSVGLTEAFF	TGTGCCTGGAGTGTAGGGCTTACTGAAGCTTTCTTT	-	TRBJ1-1	-	TRBV30
CASSPGRSPLHF	TGCGCCAGCAGCCCGGGTAGGTCACCCCTCCACTTT	-	TRBJ1-6	-	TRBV4-1
CACFYRGHRGTEAFF	TGTGCCTGTTTCTACAGGGGGCATCGCGGCACTGAAGCTTTCTTT	-	TRBJ1-1	TRBD1	TRBV30
CSVQDRVQGANVLTF	TGCAGCGTCCAAGACAGGGTGCAAGGGGCCAACGTCCTGACTTTC	-	TRBJ2-6	TRBD1	TRBV29-1
CASSQGQGGSPLHF	TGCGCCAGCAGCCAAGGACAGGGAGGGTCACCCCTCCACTTT	-	TRBJ1-6	TRBD1	TRBV4-1
CASSEPDRELVTEAFF	TGTGCCAGCAGTGAACCGGACAGGGAGTTAGTCACTGAAGCTTTCTTT	once	TRBJ1-1	TRBD1	TRBV25-1
CAWDYRRGHLGELFF	TGTGCCTGGGACTACCGGCGGGGACACCTCGGGGAGCTGTTTTTT	-	TRBJ2-2	-	TRBV30
CATGPGVMNTEAFF	TGTGCCACCGGCCCAGGGGTCATGAACACTGAAGCTTTCTTT	-	TRBJ1-1	-	TRBV15
CSARAGQSGRTDTQYF	TGCAGTGCTAGAGCCGGCCAGTCGGGCCGCACAGATACGCAGTATTTT	-	TRBJ2-3	-	TRBV20-1
CASTSGGNTGELFF	TGTGCCAGCACTAGCGGGGGGAACACCGGGGAGCTGTTTTTT	-	TRBJ2-2	TRBD2	TRBV13
CASSLSRSYEQYF	TGTGCCAGCAGTTTGTCTCGCTCCTACGAGCAGTACTTC	-	TRBJ2-7	-	TRBV27
CASSLVAGGSYNEQFF	TGTGCCAGCAGCTTAGTTGCGGGGGGCTCCTACAATGAGCAGTTCTTC	-	TRBJ2-1	TRBD2	TRBV7-9
CASSQDSRGTSYEQYF	TGCGCCAGCAGCCAAGATTCCCGAGGGACGTCCTACGAGCAGTACTTC	few	TRBJ2-7	-	TRBV4-3
CASSDGTGQWNTEAFF	TGTGCCAGCAGCGACGGCACCGGGCAGTGGAACACTGAAGCTTTCTTT	-	TRBJ1-1	-	TRBV7-8
CSARVLGWQSEKGYGYTF	TGCAGTGCTAGGGTATTAGGTTGGCAGTCAGAGAAGGGTTATGGCTACACCTTC	-	TRBJ1-2	-	TRBV20-1
CASTSRDRADNEQFF	TGTGCCAGCACAAGCCGGGACAGGGCGGACAATGAGCAGTTCTTC	once	TRBJ2-1	TRBD1	TRBV5-5
CASSVAGSSNEQFF	TGTGCCAGCAGCGTAGCAGGTTCCTCCAATGAGCAGTTCTTC	-	TRBJ2-1	-	TRBV9
CASSIRGSSGELFF	TGTGCCAGCAGCATAAGGGGGTCTAGCGGGGAGCTGTTTTTT	-	TRBJ2-2	-	TRBV7-8
CASSPRGGRPNTEAFF	TGTGCCAGCAGCCCTAGGGGGGGCCGACCGAACACTGAAGCTTTCTTT	-	TRBJ1-1	-	TRBV14
CASTSGPTYEQYF	TGCGCCAGCACATCTGGTCCTACCTACGAGCAGTACTTC	-	TRBJ2-7	-	TRBV5-1
CSVPSESSGNTIYF	TGCAGCGTCCCCAGTGAGAGCTCTGGAAACACCATATATTTT	-	TRBJ1-3	-	TRBV29-1
CASSPGQGSDGYTF	TGTGCCAGCAGCCCTGGACAGGGGTCAGATGGCTACACCTTC	-	TRBJ1-2	TRBD1	TRBV5-4
CSARRDNEQFF	TGCAGTGCTAGGAGAGATAATGAGCAGTTCTTC	-	TRBJ2-1	-	TRBV20-1
CASSSRSGLRTYEQYF	TGTGCCAGCAGCTCTCGTAGCGGGTTACGGACCTACGAGCAGTACTTC	-	TRBJ2-7	TRBD2	TRBV13
CSARDAQRGTQETQYF	TGCAGTGCTAGAGATGCCCAGCGGGGGACCCAAGAGACCCAGTACTTC	-	TRBJ2-5	TRBD2	TRBV20-1
CSASRPRGNQPQHF	TGCAGTGCCTCCCGGCCCCGGGGCAATCAGCCCCAGCATTTT	-	TRBJ1-5	-	TRBV20-1
CASSVRVGFSPLHF	TGTGCCAGCAGTGTCCGTGTGGGATTCTCACCCCTCCACTTT	once	TRBJ1-6	-	TRBV2
CSARARGYTEAFF	TGCAGTGCTCGAGCCCGGGGGTACACTGAAGCTTTCTTT	once	TRBJ1-1	-	TRBV20-1
CASSRGGGQISPLHF	TGTGCCAGCAGCCGAGGCGGGGGGCAAATTTCACCCCTCCACTTT	-	TRBJ1-6	-	TRBV27
CASSGGDSNTEAFF	TGTGCCAGCAGCGGGGGGGACAGCAACACTGAAGCTTTCTTT	once	TRBJ1-1	TRBD1	TRBV13
CSVEVAERGQPQHF	TGCAGCGTTGAAGTCGCAGAGAGGGGACAGCCCCAGCATTTT	-	TRBJ1-5	-	TRBV29-1
CASSQPLAGAYNEQFF	TGCGCCAGCAGCCAACCACTAGCGGGGGCCTACAATGAGCAGTTCTTC	-	TRBJ2-1	TRBD2	TRBV5-1
CATSGAPPTGKFLYEQYF	TGTGCCACCAGCGGAGCCCCTCCTACAGGGAAATTCCTCTACGAGCAGTACTTC	-	TRBJ2-7	-	TRBV15
CASSRLLGLDEKLFF	TGTGCCAGCAGCCGCCTTTTGGGGCTGGATGAAAAACTGTTTTTT	-	TRBJ1-4	-	TRBV28
CSAPDSSGDSYEQYF	TGCAGTGCTCCCGACTCTAGCGGGGACTCCTACGAGCAGTACTTC	-	TRBJ2-7	TRBD2	TRBV20-1
CASSQEGWLEAFF	TGTGCCAGCAGCCAGGAAGGGTGGTTAGAAGCTTTCTTT	once	TRBJ1-1	-	TRBV11-2
CASSVGGKGETQYF	TGTGCCAGCAGCGTAGGAGGGAAGGGAGAGACCCAGTACTTC	-	TRBJ2-5	-	TRBV9
CATSRREWDTEAFF	TGTGCCACCAGCAGACGCGAGTGGGACACTGAAGCTTTCTTT	-	TRBJ1-1	-	TRBV15
CASSPRVLGYTF	TGTGCCAGCAGCCCCAGGGTTTTGGGCTACACCTTC	-	TRBJ1-2	-	TRBV13
CASLDGGYNEQFF	TGTGCCTCCTTAGACGGGGGCTACAATGAGCAGTTCTTC	-	TRBJ2-1	-	TRBV7-9
CASSPDGTLAASTDTQYF	TGTGCCAGCAGCCCAGACGGTACCCTAGCGGCTAGCACAGATACGCAGTATTTT	-	TRBJ2-3	TRBD2	TRBV4-2
CIAQGAPEHGGYTF	TGCATAGCCCAGGGAGCCCCCGAACACGGTGGCTACACCTTC	-	TRBJ1-2	-	TRBV29-1
CSVRQGGGQETQYF	TGCAGCGTTCGACAGGGGGGTGGACAAGAGACCCAGTACTTC	-	TRBJ2-5	TRBD1	TRBV29-1
CASSPRDSSFSPQHF	TGTGCCAGCAGTCCCCGGGACAGCTCATTCAGTCCCCAGCATTTT	-	TRBJ1-5	TRBD1	TRBV27
CASSVGDRNQPQHF	TGTGCCAGCAGCGTAGGTGACCGGAATCAGCCCCAGCATTTT	-	TRBJ1-5	-	TRBV9
CSVGGGGYNQPQHF	TGCAGCGTTGGAGGGGGGGGCTACAATCAGCCCCAGCATTTT	-	TRBJ1-5	-	TRBV29-1
CASSLVGQTNYGYTF	TGTGCCAGCAGCTTAGTGGGACAGACCAACTATGGCTACACCTTC	-	TRBJ1-2	TRBD1	TRBV7-9